The T cell receptor beta chain described here comes from a study of shared clonotypes between healthy human individuals. Broader study findings: Clonotype sharing among donors was thought likely to change with sequencing depth.

From CD4+ cells came CD45RA+ naive and CD45RA-negative memory subsets. Only in-frame clones appear in the TCRdb table, and some are missing; sequencing was by immunoSEQ multiplex PCR. The data show over a million clones, more than 95% seen once. V dropped 5 bases and J dropped 9 bases, with 17 bases sitting between them. The V gene's germline CDR1 is SGHAT and CDR2 FQNNGV. This CDR3 is built from 14 residues. Comments on this clone: What it recognizes is unknown.

J is TRBJ2-1 and V is TRBV11-2, with D perhaps matching TRBD1 (6 bases). The sequence was collected from a man younger than 40 in good health. The sequencing sample was made of naive CD4+ T cells sorted from blood. Subset indicated: CD45RA+ positively selected. Here the CDR3 DNA reads TGTGCCAGCAGCCCGGTGGTGGGGGCGGGTGAGCAGTTCTTC. This codes for CASSPVVGAGEQFF.